A single sample is the source of the 22 T cell receptor beta chains below, sequenced in a study of T cell responses to AZD1222 COVID-19 vaccine. Using immunoSEQ multiplex PCR, the repertoire was profiled, and TCRdb retains in-frame clones only, with some absent. The table shows about 270,000 clones, with 94% occurring only once. The sequencing here drew on peripheral blood, taken 28 days after the second AZD1222 dose. The receptors come from an adult who received the AZD1222 COVID-19 vaccine.

The chain uses TRBV5-6 and TRBJ2-3; 12 bases are a match to TRBD2. The germline gives CDR1 SGHDT, CDR2 YYEEEE. V dropped 2 bases and J dropped 5; count of bases not matched to a gene: 9. There are 17 residues in the CDR3. The CDR3 loop reads CASSFRTSGDSVDTQYF. CDR3 DNA sequence: TGTGCCAGCAGCTTTAGGACTAGCGGGGACAGTGTAGATACGCAGTATTTT.

The chain couples TRBV5-1 to TRBJ1-3, with D tentatively TRBD1 (6 bases). V dropped 4 bases and J dropped 2 bases, with 19 bases sitting between them. The CDR3 length is 17 residues. Germline loops: CDR1 SGHRS, CDR2 YFSETQ. The CDR3 protein is CASSLSPPQGTGNTIYF. In nucleotides, the CDR3 is TGCGCCAGCAGCCTATCGCCCCCACAGGGAACTGGAAACACCATATATTTT.

This chain uses TRBV15 with TRBJ1-5; D unresolved. Germline loops: CDR1 LNHNV, CDR2 YYDKDF (reference sequence). Trimming cost V 0 bases and J 0 bases, with 6 bases left between them. The CDR3 has 15 residues. The CDR3 DNA reads as TGTGCCACCAGCAGAGATACGCATAGCAATCAGCCCCAGCATTTT. This gives the protein CATSRDTHSNQPQHF.

V is TRBV19 and J is TRBJ1-6; no definite D call. The CDR3 loop spans 15 amino acids. V was cut by 9 bases and J by 0 bases, with 12 bases left in between. Germline V lookup: CDR1 LNHDA, CDR2 SQIVND (reference sequence). CDR3 bases: TGTGCCAGGCCGGACTGGGGCTCCTATAATTCACCCCTCCACTTT. It yields the protein CARPDWGSYNSPLHF.

This chain uses TRBV14 with TRBJ2-7; no reliable D call. The V end was cut by 1 base, the J end by 2 bases, with 15 bases between. The CDR3 is 16 amino acids. Germline V gene sequence: CDR1 SGHDN, CDR2 FVKESK. DNA of the CDR3: TGTGCCAGCAGCCAAGGAATACGGCGCCTGACCTACGAGCAGTACTTC. Protein sequence: CASSQGIRRLTYEQYF.

The chain recombines TRBV20-1 with TRBJ1-6; D unclear. The CDR3 spans 14 residues. Trimming removed 3 bases from V and 0 bases from J, with 6 bases in between. Germline CDR1 DFQATT, CDR2 SNEGSKA (reference sequence). CDR3 nucleotides: TGCAGTGCTAGTGACAACTCCTATAATTCACCCCTCCACTTT. Protein product: CSASDNSYNSPLHF.

This chain links TRBV27 with TRBJ1-1, with D unresolved. Germline V gene lookup returns CDR1 MNHEY and CDR2 SMNVEV (reference sequence). This CDR3 has 15 residues. V lost 0 bases and J lost 0, with 8 bases in between. The CDR3 protein is CASSLSPLMNTEAFF. The CDR3 DNA follows: TGTGCCAGCAGTTTATCTCCACTCATGAACACTGAAGCTTTCTTT.

The V call is TRBV5-8, the J call TRBJ2-7; D is uncertain. There are 13 residues in the CDR3. Germline V gene data show CDR1 as SGHTS and CDR2 as YDEGEE. Trimming shortened V by 0 bases and J by 4 bases, and 8 bases separated the two germline ends. CDR3 amino acids: CASSLGHNYEQYF. Here the CDR3 DNA reads TGTGCCAGCAGCTTGGGACATAATTACGAGCAGTACTTC. The variable domain in full, with the rest retrieved from reference TRBV5-8 and TRBJ2-7, is EAGVTQSPTHLIKTRGQQATLRCSPISGHTSVYWYQQALGLGLQFLLWYDEGEERNRGNFPPRFSGRQFPNYSSELNVNALELEDSALYLCASSLGHNYEQYFGPGTRLTVT.

This clone turned up a few times. V usage is TRBV5-1 and J usage is TRBJ2-1; no reliable D call. The V gene's germline CDR1 is SGHRS and CDR2 YFSETQ. With 0 bases removed from V and 7 bases from J, the gap between germline ends came to 2 bases. The CDR3 is 11 amino acids. The CDR3 region has the DNA TGCGCCAGCAGCTTGGAGAATGAGCAGTTCTTC. Translating it yields CASSLENEQFF.

The chain has TRBV15 and TRBJ1-4; the match to TRBD1 covers 8 bases. Trimming took 5 bases from V and 0 from J; bases not matched to a gene: 2. Germline V lookup: CDR1 LNHNV, CDR2 YYDKDF (reference sequence). The CDR3 runs to 15 residues. The CDR3 DNA reads TGTGCCACCAGCCCAGGGGGCGCAACTAATGAAAAACTGTTTTTT. Translating it yields CATSPGGATNEKLFF.

The rearrangement links TRBV2 to TRBJ2-5; 11 positions agree with TRBD2. The CDR3 totals 13 residues. The V gene's germline CDR1 is SNHLY and CDR2 FYNNEI. The V and J ends lost 11 bases and 5 bases, in that order; junction bases with no gene match: 7. Here the CDR3 DNA reads TGTGCCGGGGACCTAGCGGGGGGTGAGACCCAGTACTTC. It encodes CAGDLAGGETQYF.

The chain couples TRBV14 to TRBJ1-2; TRBD1 is a possible D gene (6 bases). This CDR3 spans 14 amino acids. Looked up from germline, CDR1 is SGHDN and CDR2 is FVKESK. Between the trimmed V and J ends, which lost 2 bases and 7 bases, there was a span of 14 bases. CDR3 sequence (DNA): TGTGCCAGCAGCCAACTGACAGGAGCCGGTGGCTACACCTTC. Translation: CASSQLTGAGGYTF. The entire variable domain, with the rest obtained from reference TRBV14 and TRBJ1-2, is as follows: EAGVTQFPSHSVIEKGQTVTLRCDPISGHDNLYWYRRVMGKEIKFLLHFVKESKQDESGMPNNRFLAERTGGTYSTLKVQPAELEDSGVYFCASSQLTGAGGYTFGSGTRLTVV.

The sample holds one count of this clone. The genes are TRBV27 and TRBJ1-2, with D possibly being TRBD1 (5 bases). Trimming shortened V by 6 bases and J by 2 bases, and 7 bases separated the two germline ends. Per the germline V gene, CDR1 is MNHEY and CDR2 is SMNVEV (reference sequence). The CDR3 has 12 residues. For the CDR3, the DNA is TGTGCCAGCAGGCGGGGGAACTATGGCTACACCTTC. The encoded protein is CASRRGNYGYTF.

As for this clone: This sample includes further DNA sequences coding for the same CDR3. This chain links TRBV27 with TRBJ2-7; D not certain. Germline V gene sequence: CDR1 MNHEY, CDR2 SMNVEV (reference sequence). This CDR3 is 14 amino acids long. V gave up 5 bases and J gave up 1 base, with 12 bases separating them. The chain's CDR3 is CASSPTTPSYEQYF. The CDR3 region has the DNA TGTGCCAGCAGTCCGACGACTCCGTCCTACGAGCAGTACTTC.

The CDR3 DNA is TGTGCCACTCATGCACAGGGTGGGATATACAATGAGCAGTTCTTC. This gives the protein CATHAQGGIYNEQFF. V is TRBV19 and J is TRBJ2-1, with D maybe TRBD1 (6 bases). Trimming cost V 10 bases and J 4 bases, with 20 bases left between them. Germline-derived CDR1 and CDR2 are LNHDA and SQIVND (reference sequence). This CDR3 comprises 15 residues. The full variable domain, its missing parts supplied by reference TRBV19 and TRBJ2-1, is DGGITQSPKYLFRKEGQNVTLSCEQNLNHDAMYWYRQDPGQGLRLIYYSQIVNDFQKGDIAEGYSVSREKKESFPLTVTSAQKNPTAFYLCATHAQGGIYNEQFFGPGTRLTVL.

The chain links TRBV6-5 to TRBJ1-2; D is uncertain. This CDR3 is built from 16 residues. The germline V and J ends were trimmed by 3 bases and 5 bases, with 19 bases remaining between them. Germline CDR1 is MNHEY and CDR2 is SVGAGI. This CDR3 is CASSYKAPTTAYGYTF. The DNA of the CDR3 is TGTGCCAGCAGTTATAAGGCCCCGACTACAGCTTATGGCTACACCTTC.

V and J are TRBV14 and TRBJ2-7; D is ambiguous. The V gene lost 3 bases and the J gene lost 6 bases, with 3 bases spanning the gap. Looked up from germline, CDR1 is SGHDN and CDR2 is FVKESK. The CDR3 loop spans 10 amino acids. The chain's CDR3 is CASSHVEQYF. DNA of the CDR3: TGTGCCAGCAGCCATGTCGAGCAGTACTTC.

The rearrangement joins TRBV19 to TRBJ2-5, with 7 positions matching TRBD1. Germline CDR1 is LNHDA and CDR2 is SQIVND (reference sequence). V gave up 6 bases and J gave up 5 bases; unmatched junction bases: 9. The CDR3 spans 14 residues. In DNA form, the CDR3 reads TGTGCCAGTAGCCTTGGGCCCAGGGGGGAGACCCAGTACTTC. It specifies CASSLGPRGETQYF.

This sequence joins TRBV28 and TRBJ1-1; D gene unclear. The CDR3 is 14 residues long. The germline V and J ends were trimmed by 2 bases and 7 bases, with 14 bases remaining between them. Germline V gene sequence: CDR1 MDHEN, CDR2 SYDVKM. This CDR3 is CASSLILPVGEAFF. CDR3 bases: TGTGCCAGCAGTTTAATACTCCCGGTCGGTGAAGCTTTCTTT.

J is TRBJ2-7 and V is TRBV6-5; possibly TRBD2 for D (5 bases). V lost 6 bases, J lost 7 bases, and 13 bases lay in between. Per the germline V gene, CDR1 is MNHEY and CDR2 is SVGAGI. The CDR3 sequence is 12 residues long. The CDR3 nucleotides are TGTGCCAGCAGGGGCTCCGGGGAGGAGCAGTACTTC. It encodes CASRGSGEEQYF.

The chain couples TRBV7-2 to TRBJ1-4, with no clear D. V was trimmed by 5 bases and J by 5 bases, leaving 6 bases between them. The germline gives CDR1 SGHTA, CDR2 FQGNSA. This CDR3 spans 12 amino acids. CDR3 DNA: TGTGCCAGCAGCGCGAAGAATGAAAAACTGTTTTTT. Its translation is CASSAKNEKLFF.

This clone appeared a single time. Here the CDR3 DNA reads TGTGCCAGCAGCTCACAGGGAGCCTTCGGAAACACCATATATTTT. Amino acids: CASSSQGAFGNTIYF. This chain links TRBV7-2 with TRBJ1-3, with D possibly being TRBD1 (6 bases). V gave up 4 bases and J gave up 4 bases, with 14 bases separating them. Germline CDR1 reads SGHTA; CDR2 reads FQGNSA. The CDR3 loop spans 15 amino acids. Looking up the rest from reference TRBV7-2 and TRBJ1-3 gives the full variable domain: GAGVSQSPSNKVTEKGKDVELRCDPISGHTALYWYRQSLGQGLEFLIYFQGNSAPDKSGLPSDRFSAERTGGSVSTLTIQRTQQEDSAVYLCASSSQGAFGNTIYFGEGSWLTVV.